One and the same sample provided the 30 T cell receptor beta chains below, sequenced in a study of T cells in Graves' hyperthyroidism and ophthalmopathy. Researchers took RNA transcripts and amplified the TCR beta CDR3 regions from them. During a first-round RT-PCR of the TCR CDR3, the HTBI primer set was used. TCRdb reprocessed the multiplex PCR reads via MiXCR and lists one record per CDR3 protein. The table lists about 350,000 distinct CDR3 sequences, approximately 15% of them singletons. Specimen: blood. These receptors came from a woman in her twenties or thirties with Graves' hyperthyroidism.

This clonotype occurred many times. The V and J genes are TRBV10-3 and TRBJ1-1; D is possibly TRBD1 (5 bases). CDR1 is ENHRY, CDR2 SYGVKD, per germline. The CDR3 consists of 14 residues. The ends were cut back, 6 bases at V and 3 bases at J, with 14 bases in the middle. CDR3 sequence reads: CAISYAGGDTEAFF. The CDR3 DNA reads TGTGCCATCAGCTACGCGGGAGGGGACACTGAAGCTTTCTTT.

This clonotype came up a few times. The J gene is TRBJ1-4, the V gene TRBV29-1; D possibly corresponds to TRBD1 (5 bases). There are 12 residues in the CDR3. The germline V gene has CDR1 SQVTM and CDR2 ANQGSEA. V was cut by 4 bases and J by 8 bases, with 11 bases left in between. In DNA form, the CDR3 reads TGCAGCGTTGGTGGGGCCCACGAAAAACTGTTTTTT. It encodes CSVGGAHEKLFF.

The V gene is TRBV28, the J gene TRBJ2-4; D not certain. V shed 1 base and J shed 0 bases, with 7 bases lying between them. The CDR3 loop spans 15 amino acids. Germline V CDR1 and CDR2: MDHEN, SYDVKM. CDR3: CASSLLALAKNIQYF. Here the CDR3 DNA reads TGTGCCAGCAGTTTATTGGCCCTAGCCAAAAACATTCAGTACTTC.

The rearrangement joins TRBV18 to TRBJ2-5; TRBD2 matches at 7 bases. The CDR3 runs to 19 residues. Germline V gives CDR1 KGHSH, CDR2 LQKENI. Trimming at V came to 3 bases and at J to 5 bases, leaving 21 bases not matched to a gene. The CDR3 protein is CASSPGVSGGQRWGETQYF. CDR3 coding DNA: TGTGCCAGCTCACCGGGAGTGTCGGGAGGCCAGCGCTGGGGGGAGACCCAGTACTTC.

V gene TRBV20-1 combines with J gene TRBJ1-1; D ambiguous. Trimming removed 5 bases at V and 8 bases at J, with 15 bases between. The CDR3 consists of 12 residues. Germline lookup yields CDR1 DFQATT and CDR2 SNEGSKA (reference sequence). This CDR3 is CSAAAGDVEAFF. DNA of the CDR3: TGCAGTGCTGCCGCAGGTGATGTCGAAGCTTTCTTT.

This clonotype was seen at least ten times. The rearrangement links TRBV7-6 to TRBJ1-1; 7 bases match TRBD1. This CDR3 contains 16 residues. The V segment lost 1 base and the J segment 4 bases; nucleotides outside the gene matches: 9. Germline-derived CDR1 and CDR2 are SGHVS and FNYEAQ. In nucleotides, the CDR3 is TGTGCCAGCAGCTTAGATACAGGGGCAGGGGGCACTGAAGCTTTCTTT. This translates into CASSLDTGAGGTEAFF.

V and J are TRBV20-1 and TRBJ2-4; the D gene is possibly TRBD2 (6 bases). The CDR3 totals 18 residues. Trimming shortened V by 6 bases and J by 0 bases, and 24 bases separated the two germline ends. Germline lookup yields CDR1 DFQATT and CDR2 SNEGSKA (reference sequence). The CDR3 sequence is CSARKGRGTPLAKNIQYF. Written as DNA, the CDR3 is TGCAGTGCCCGGAAGGGTCGGGGGACGCCGTTAGCCAAAAACATTCAGTACTTC.

This clonotype was counted ten times or more. This chain joins TRBV6-5 and TRBJ1-5; maybe TRBD1 (5 bases). Per germline, CDR1 MNHEY and CDR2 SVGAGI. V lost 2 bases and J lost 3, with 23 bases in between. The CDR3 has 19 residues. CDR3 region: CASSYDGDRGAPSNQPQHF. The CDR3, as DNA: TGTGCCAGCAGTTACGACGGCGACAGAGGGGCCCCCTCCAATCAGCCCCAGCATTTT.

This clonotype occurred a few times. The V and J genes are TRBV25-1 and TRBJ2-5; 8 bases align to TRBD2. This CDR3 has 17 amino acids. Germline lookup yields CDR1 MGHDK and CDR2 SYGVNS. The V gene end was trimmed by 1 base and the J gene end by 5 bases; junction bases not matched to a gene: 12. As DNA, the CDR3 is TGTGCCAGCAGTGAATCTCGGGGGGGGACCACCCGGGAGACCCAGTACTTC. Protein sequence: CASSESRGGTTRETQYF.

The table lists this clonotype with a few counts. This chain joins TRBV29-1 and TRBJ1-1; 9 nucleotides line up with TRBD1. The trim removed 4 bases at V and 1 base at J, leaving 7 bases unmatched. This CDR3 is built from 15 residues. The germline V gene encodes CDR1 SQVTM and CDR2 ANQGSEA. CDR3 loop: CSVVDRGAPNTEAFF. CDR3 DNA sequence: TGCAGCGTTGTGGACAGGGGTGCCCCGAACACTGAAGCTTTCTTT.

This clonotype was counted only a few times. The J gene is TRBJ2-7, the V gene TRBV6-1; TRBD2 agrees at 7 bases. CDR1 is MNHNS, CDR2 SASEGT, per germline. The length of the CDR3 is 14 residues. Germline trimming cut 5 bases from V and 3 bases from J; bases unmatched to any gene: 7. CDR3 bases: TGTGCCAGCAGTCCTGGCCGGGGGGTCTACGAGCAGTACTTC. The encoded protein is CASSPGRGVYEQYF.

CDR3 loop: CASMAADYGYTF. Written as DNA, the CDR3 is TGTGCCAGCATGGCAGCAGACTATGGCTACACCTTC. V gene TRBV13 combines with J gene TRBJ1-2, with unresolved D. CDR1 is PRHDT and CDR2 is FYEKMQ in the germline V gene (reference sequence). The V and J ends lost 7 bases and 3 bases respectively, with 9 bases between them. This CDR3 is 12 amino acids long.

This clonotype has a count of ten or more. This chain joins TRBV7-2 and TRBJ1-1; D may be TRBD1 (5 bases). V dropped 5 bases and J dropped 0 bases, with 13 bases sitting between them. The CDR3 totals 15 residues. The germline CDR1 and CDR2 sequences are SGHTA and FQGNSA. The CDR3 region is CASSPAAGVNTEAFF. As DNA, the CDR3 is TGTGCCAGCAGCCCGGCGGCGGGGGTGAACACTGAAGCTTTCTTT.

The table lists this clonotype with a few counts. The chain has TRBV28 and TRBJ1-1, with 10 nucleotides matching TRBD1. The CDR3 runs to 14 residues. Looked up from germline, CDR1 is MDHEN and CDR2 is SYDVKM. Trimming took 5 bases from V and 6 from J; bases not matched to a gene: 6. The CDR3 is CASSLGQGRPEAFF. For the CDR3, the DNA is TGTGCCAGCAGTCTGGGACAGGGGCGCCCTGAAGCTTTCTTT. The whole variable domain, filled in from reference TRBV28 and TRBJ1-1, reads DVKVTQSSRYLVKRTGEKVFLECVQDMDHENMFWYRQDPGLGLRLIYFSYDVKMKEKGDIPEGYSVSREKKERFSLILESASTNQTSMYLCASSLGQGRPEAFFGQGTRLTVV.

There are many counts of this clonotype. V usage is TRBV28 and J usage is TRBJ2-5; D may be TRBD2 (6 bases). CDR1 is MDHEN, CDR2 SYDVKM, per germline. The CDR3 contains 12 residues. Trimming shortened V by 5 bases and J by 7 bases, and 11 bases separated the two germline ends. The CDR3 region has the DNA TGTGCCAGCAGTGTCCCCGGGGGGACCCAGTACTTC. Protein sequence: CASSVPGGTQYF.

This clonotype was detected a few times. The rearrangement links TRBV14 to TRBJ1-3; D gene uncertain. The CDR3 spans 13 residues. The germline V gene has CDR1 SGHDN and CDR2 FVKESK. Trimming took off 4 bases at V and 14 bases at J, with 18 bases between the two ends. CDR3 sequence reads: CASSPATSGTVYF. The CDR3 coding sequence is TGTGCCAGCAGCCCCGCCACTAGCGGTACAGTATATTTT.

Ten or more counts support this clonotype. The rearrangement links TRBV6-1 to TRBJ2-5; perhaps TRBD2 as D (5 bases). This CDR3 region has 11 residues. The germline V and J ends were trimmed by 0 bases and 13 bases, with 9 bases remaining between them. Germline loops: CDR1 MNHNS, CDR2 SASEGT. The CDR3 DNA reads as TGTGCCAGCAGTGAAGCCCAGCGGAGGTACTTC. Encoded protein: CASSEAQRRYF.

About this clonotype itself: This may be a read error, as it is one base from a much larger clone. CDR3: CASRVGQFYEQYF. The CDR3 nucleotides are TGTGCCAGCAGAGTGGGACAGTTCTACGAGCAGTACTTC. The rearrangement uses TRBV6-1 and TRBJ2-7, with 7 nucleotides matching TRBD1. This CDR3 region has 13 residues. J was trimmed by 3 bases and V by 6 bases; bases with no gene match: 5. The germline CDR1 and CDR2 sequences are MNHNS and SASEGT.

This clonotype was recorded a few times. V gene TRBV19 combines with J gene TRBJ2-7; 10 bases agree with TRBD2. Germline-derived CDR1 and CDR2 are LNHDA and SQIVND (reference sequence). V trimming: 6 bases; J trimming: 7 bases; junction bases outside the gene matches: 9. The length of the CDR3 is 14 residues. The CDR3 coding sequence is TGTGCCAGTAGAGTACTAGCGGGATTGGGGGAGCAGTACTTC. Amino acids: CASRVLAGLGEQYF.

This clonotype was recorded many times. The chain is built from TRBV29-1 and TRBJ2-1, with TRBD2 matching 7 bases. Germline CDR1 is SQVTM and CDR2 is ANQGSEA. J lost 6 bases, V lost 3 bases, and 8 bases had no gene match. This CDR3 is built from 14 residues. CDR3 bases: TGCAGCGTTGAGACTAGGACTAGGGGCAATGAGCAGTTCTTC. It translates to CSVETRTRGNEQFF.

The table lists this clonotype with many counts. V is TRBV10-1 and J is TRBJ1-1; D call uncertain. The V end lost 2 bases, the J end lost 12 bases, and 16 bases lay between the germline ends. CDR3 size: 13 residues. Germline-derived CDR1 and CDR2 are WNHNN and SYGVQD (reference sequence). CDR3 bases: TGCGCCAGCAGTGAGAGTCCCGGAGCCGAAACTTTCTTT. Amino acid sequence: CASSESPGAETFF.

This clonotype was picked up a small number of times. CDR3 in amino acids: CATRRSGNTIYF. The DNA for the CDR3 is TGTGCCACCCGGCGCTCTGGAAACACCATATATTTT. The chain recombines TRBV14 with TRBJ1-3, with D unclear. V gave up 10 bases and J gave up 0 bases, with 7 bases separating them. CDR3 size: 12 residues. Germline values: CDR1 SGHDN, CDR2 FVKESK.

At least ten counts were recorded for this clonotype. This chain uses TRBV28 with TRBJ2-7, with TRBD2 identical over 8 bases. The CDR3 totals 15 residues. The trim removed 5 bases at V and 0 bases at J, leaving 6 bases unmatched. Germline V lookup: CDR1 MDHEN, CDR2 SYDVKM. CDR3 protein: CASSALAASSYEQYF. For the CDR3, the DNA is TGTGCCAGCAGTGCACTAGCGGCCAGCTCCTACGAGCAGTACTTC.

The table lists this clonotype with many counts. The V call is TRBV29-1, the J call TRBJ2-7; D gene uncertain. CDR1 and CDR2 from the germline V gene are SQVTM and ANQGSEA. Trimming removed 4 bases at V and 1 base at J, with 5 bases between. This CDR3 comprises 11 residues. The CDR3 DNA reads TGCAGCGTTGCCGTTTCCTACGAGCAGTACTTC. Translated: CSVAVSYEQYF.

V usage is TRBV29-1 and J usage is TRBJ1-2, with a weak D call TRBD1 (6 bases). Germline lookup yields CDR1 SQVTM and CDR2 ANQGSEA. V was cut by 3 bases and J by 8 bases, with 13 bases left in between. The CDR3 covers 12 residues. CDR3 sequence reads: CSVDEGGGGYTF. The CDR3 DNA is TGCAGCGTTGATGAGGGCGGGGGCGGCTACACCTTC.

The J gene is TRBJ2-5, the V gene TRBV7-2; the D call may be TRBD1 or TRBD2 (5 bases each). Germline loops: CDR1 SGHTA, CDR2 FQGNSA. Trimming left V 5 bases short and J 4 bases short, with 17 bases between. The CDR3 is 15 amino acids. The CDR3 loop is CASSLNSGAGETQYF. CDR3 nucleotide sequence: TGTGCCAGCAGCCTGAACTCTGGGGCGGGAGAGACCCAGTACTTC. The full variable domain, rest sourced from reference TRBV7-2 and TRBJ2-5, is GAGVSQSPSNKVTEKGKDVELRCDPISGHTALYWYRQSLGQGLEFLIYFQGNSAPDKSGLPSDRFSAERTGGSVSTLTIQRTQQEDSAVYLCASSLNSGAGETQYFGPGTRLLVL.

As for this clonotype: With a much larger clone just one base away, this may be a read error. The chain has TRBV28 and TRBJ1-3; D not resolved. V was shortened by 6 bases and J by 0 bases, with 15 bases between the two germline ends. In germline, CDR1 is MDHEN, CDR2 SYDVKM. This CDR3 region has 16 residues. The CDR3 sequence is CASSPPMGSSGNTIYF. The DNA for the CDR3 is TGTGCCAGCAGCCCCCCAATGGGGAGCTCTGGAAACACCATATATTTT.

This clonotype was found a few times. The rearrangement links TRBV5-1 to TRBJ2-3, with 7 bases aligning to TRBD2. Germline lookup yields CDR1 SGHRS and CDR2 YFSETQ. This CDR3 has 14 amino acids. J was trimmed by 4 bases and V by 4 bases; bases with no gene match: 6. CDR3 sequence reads: CASSTKTSPDTQYF. In DNA, the CDR3 is TGCGCCAGCAGCACCAAGACTAGCCCAGATACGCAGTATTTT.

This clonotype was seen at least ten times. This chain links TRBV10-1 with TRBJ1-1, with D unclear. Germline V gene data show CDR1 as WNHNN and CDR2 as SYGVQD (reference sequence). V was trimmed by 10 bases and J by 0 bases, leaving 15 bases between them. CDR3 length: 14 amino acids. The CDR3 reads CANKSENMNTEAFF. Here the CDR3 DNA reads TGCGCCAACAAGTCAGAAAACATGAACACTGAAGCTTTCTTT.

This clonotype was seen more than once but under ten times. This chain links TRBV3-1 with TRBJ2-3, with D unresolved. V dropped 2 bases and J dropped 3 bases, with 12 bases sitting between them. The CDR3 is 15 residues long. Germline V gives CDR1 LGHDT, CDR2 YNNKEL (reference sequence). CDR3 sequence (DNA): TGTGCCAGCAGCCAACAAGATCTGGCGACAGATACGCAGTATTTT. Its translation: CASSQQDLATDTQYF.